This T cell receptor (beta chain) comes out of a study of T cells in localized non-small cell lung cancer. Sequencing used immunoSEQ multiplex PCR; TCRdb keeps in-frame clones, though not all of them. This sample has 30,000 to 35,000 clones, with roughly 90% found just once. Study-wide results and caveats: Appearance in adjacent lung was seen for a median 57 of the top 100 tumor clones. Clonality peaked in uninvolved adjacent lung rather than tumor.

CDR1 MNHEY and CDR2 SVGAGI come from the germline V gene. The CDR3 covers 11 residues. Between the trimmed V and J ends, which lost 5 bases and 2 bases, there was a span of 3 bases. This clone was counted only a few times. Its antigen remains unidentified. The chain uses TRBV6-5 and TRBJ1-1; no firm D call. Sequenced here: peripheral blood, sampled before any cancer treatment. The TCR comes from a woman aged 35 to 70 with stage I lung adenocarcinoma. The DNA for the CDR3 is TGTGCCAGCAGTACAAACACTGAAGCTTTCTTT. Amino acid sequence: CASSTNTEAFF.